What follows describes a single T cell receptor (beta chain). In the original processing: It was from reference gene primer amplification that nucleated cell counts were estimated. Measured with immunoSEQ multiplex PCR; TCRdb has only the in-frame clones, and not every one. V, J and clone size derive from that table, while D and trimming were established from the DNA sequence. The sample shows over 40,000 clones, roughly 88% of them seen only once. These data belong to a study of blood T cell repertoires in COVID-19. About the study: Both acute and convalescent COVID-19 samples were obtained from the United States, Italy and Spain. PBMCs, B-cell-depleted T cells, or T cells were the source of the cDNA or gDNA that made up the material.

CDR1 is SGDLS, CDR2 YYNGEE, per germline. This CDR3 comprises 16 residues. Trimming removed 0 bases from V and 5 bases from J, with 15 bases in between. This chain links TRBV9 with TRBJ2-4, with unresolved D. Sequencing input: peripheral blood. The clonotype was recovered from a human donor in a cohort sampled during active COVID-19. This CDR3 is CASSVGVRKLENIQYF. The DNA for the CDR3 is TGTGCCAGCAGCGTAGGAGTGAGGAAGCTAGAAAACATTCAGTACTTC.